This T cell receptor beta chain was sequenced during a study of sequential checkpoint blockade in melanoma. Repertoires were generated with immunoSEQ multiplex PCR, while TCRdb's copy carries only in-frame clones and drops some. The sample lists 9,500 to 15,000 clones, 82% occurring once. Treatment indicated: randomized to nivolumab then ipilimumab (arm A) or the reverse (arm B). DNA-damaging chemotherapy had not been given to any patient beforehand. Live CD3+CD8+ CD19− CD56− cells were sorted from PBMCs. Germline V lookup: CDR1 LNHDA, CDR2 SQIVND (reference sequence). The V end lost 5 bases, the J end lost 3 bases, and 10 bases lay between the germline ends. CDR3 length equals 13 residues.

This chain links TRBV19 with TRBJ1-1, with a weak D call TRBD1 (6 bases). The material was CD8+ T cells sorted from blood (inferred from file names), obtained from a patient given nivolumab and ipilimumab in sequence. The sequence was obtained from a human donor with melanoma. The CDR3 spells CASSDQGYTEAFF. The CDR3 DNA is TGTGCCAGTAGTGATCAGGGGTACACTGAAGCTTTCTTT.